Listed below are T cell receptor beta chains from one sample, sequenced in a study of T-cell reconstitution after alpha-beta-depleted transplantation in children. One entry per CDR3 protein, called by TCRdb with MiXCR from the PCR reads. The sample yields approximately 220,000 distinct CDR3 sequences, about 15% seen once. The sample consisted of PBMCs, mostly from graft donor cells, taken 360 days after TCRalphabeta/CD19-depleted stem cell transplant. These receptors were collected from a male patient aged 2 to 9 who had a stem cell transplant for acute lymphoblastic leukemia, so the T cells may come from the graft donor. Each CDR3 is given with its conserved first and last residue. D genes are given only for firm matches. Only some rows state a clone size, as once, few, many or a class for expanded clones.

>TRBD2|NA|TRBV5-1|TRBJ2-5
CASSSLAGEETQYF
TGCGCCAGCAGCTCCCTAGCGGGGGAAGAGACCCAGTACTTC
>NA|few|TRBV20-1|TRBJ2-5
CSASMDGGETQETQYF
TGCAGTGCTAGCATGGACGGGGGAGAGACACAAGAGACCCAGTACTTC
>TRBD2|NA|TRBV9|TRBJ2-1
CASTGGISYNEQFF
TGTGCCAGCACCGGGGGGATCTCCTACAATGAGCAGTTCTTC
>TRBD1|NA|TRBV5-1|TRBJ2-1
CASSWTGGSYNEQFF
TGCGCCAGCAGCTGGACAGGGGGCTCCTACAATGAGCAGTTCTTC
>NA|NA|TRBV6-2/TRBV6-3|TRBJ2-7
CASSYAQGVEQYF
TGTGCCAGCAGTTACGCACAGGGAGTAGAGCAGTACTTC
>TRBD1|few|TRBV20-1|TRBJ2-7
CSARAIQGQAAVYEQYF
TGCAGTGCTAGAGCGATCCAAGGACAGGCGGCGGTCTACGAGCAGTACTTC
>NA|many|TRBV20-1|TRBJ2-3
CSARDPADTQYF
TGCAGTGCTAGAGATCCAGCAGATACGCAGTATTTT
>NA|NA|TRBV11-2|TRBJ2-5
CASSLGYGDQETQYF
TGTGCCAGCAGCTTAGGATACGGGGACCAAGAGACCCAGTACTTC
>NA|NA|TRBV7-9|TRBJ1-1
CASSSMGGSGLAAEAFF
TGTGCCAGCAGCTCCATGGGTGGATCGGGACTAGCAGCTGAAGCTTTCTTT
>TRBD2|many|TRBV12-3/TRBV12-4|TRBJ2-3
CASSPGTSGGITDTQYF
TGTGCCAGCAGTCCCGGGACTAGCGGGGGGATCACAGATACGCAGTATTTT
>NA|few|TRBV9|TRBJ2-3
CASSVSVGETYTDTQYF
TGTGCCAGCAGCGTCTCTGTGGGGGAGACTTACACAGATACGCAGTATTTT
>NA|few|TRBV12-3/TRBV12-4|TRBJ2-5
CASSRGDEETQYF
TGTGCCAGCAGCCGCGGGGATGAAGAGACCCAGTACTTC
>TRBD2|NA|TRBV5-1|TRBJ2-1
CASSLRTSAYNEQFF
TGCGCCAGCAGCTTAAGGACTAGCGCCTACAATGAGCAGTTCTTC
>NA|NA|TRBV11-2|TRBJ2-1
CASSSTRPGPSSYNEQFF
TGTGCCAGCAGCTCAACTCGACCGGGACCCAGCTCCTACAATGAGCAGTTCTTC
>TRBD1|few|TRBV15|TRBJ1-5
CATSRSRTGRQPQHF
TGTGCCACCAGCAGATCCCGGACAGGCCGACAGCCCCAGCATTTT
>NA|few|TRBV29-1|TRBJ2-4
CSVLGGSVAKNIQYF
TGCAGCGTCCTGGGGGGTTCCGTAGCCAAAAACATTCAGTACTTC
>NA|few|TRBV29-1|TRBJ1-2
CSVVPENYGYTF
TGCAGCGTTGTGCCCGAGAACTATGGCTACACCTTC
>NA|many|TRBV9|TRBJ2-3
CASRSGWTDTQYF
TGTGCCAGCAGGTCGGGGTGGACAGATACGCAGTATTTT
>TRBD1|few|TRBV7-2|TRBJ2-7
CASSFQGAIYEQYF
TGTGCCAGCAGCTTCCAGGGGGCGATCTACGAGCAGTACTTC
>NA|once|TRBV2|TRBJ1-5
CASSEYRGINQPQHF
TGTGCCAGCAGTGAGTATAGGGGAATAAATCAGCCCCAGCATTTT
>TRBD2|many|TRBV5-1|TRBJ2-5
CASSLTAASGGEYVF
TGCGCCAGCAGCTTGACCGCGGCTAGCGGGGGTGAATATGTCTTC
>NA|NA|TRBV9|TRBJ1-2
CASRSGSPIGGYTF
TGTGCCAGCAGGTCGGGATCCCCTATCGGGGGCTACACCTTC
>NA|few|TRBV20-1|TRBJ1-1
CSARDLGGQPRTEAFF
TGCAGTGCTAGAGATTTGGGAGGTCAGCCCAGGACTGAAGCTTTCTTT
>NA|NA|TRBV29-1|TRBJ1-1
CSVEVFGPEAFF
TGCAGCGTTGAAGTTTTCGGGCCCGAAGCTTTCTTT
>NA|NA|TRBV7-8|TRBJ1-1
CASSSEPTEAFF
TGTGCCAGCAGCTCCGAACCCACTGAAGCTTTCTTT
>TRBD1|NA|TRBV5-1|TRBJ2-6
CASRQGENGANVLTF
TGCGCCAGCAGACAGGGGGAAAACGGGGCCAACGTCCTGACTTTC
>NA|few|TRBV12-3/TRBV12-4|TRBJ2-7
CASSLGFGYEQYF
TGTGCCAGCAGTTTAGGTTTCGGTTACGAGCAGTACTTC
>NA|NA|TRBV6-1|TRBJ2-3
CASSDPRQGITTDTQYF
TGTGCCAGCAGTGATCCTCGCCAGGGAATCACCACAGATACGCAGTATTTT
>NA|NA|TRBV7-9|TRBJ1-3
CASSADRPAGNTIYF
TGTGCCAGCAGCGCTGACAGGCCCGCTGGAAACACCATATATTTT
>TRBD2|NA|TRBV29-1|TRBJ2-1
CSVTGLAGGPGDEQFF
TGCAGCGTCACAGGACTAGCGGGGGGGCCCGGGGATGAGCAGTTCTTC
>TRBD2|few|TRBV29-1|TRBJ2-3
CSVGGGTDTQYF
TGCAGCGTGGGGGGGGGCACAGATACGCAGTATTTT
>TRBD1|few|TRBV12-3/TRBV12-4|TRBJ2-7
CASSLANTYGQGINEQYF
TGTGCCAGCAGTTTAGCGAATACCTACGGACAGGGCATCAACGAGCAGTACTTC
>TRBD2|many|TRBV9|TRBJ2-3
CASSVSGSITDTQYF
TGTGCCAGCAGCGTTAGCGGGAGTATCACAGATACGCAGTATTTT
>NA|few|TRBV7-2|TRBJ2-1
CASSRMDPQNANEQFF
TGTGCCAGCAGCCGCATGGACCCCCAAAACGCTAATGAGCAGTTCTTC
>NA|few|TRBV9|TRBJ2-7
CASSVGNSDGYEQYF
TGTGCCAGCAGCGTAGGTAACTCGGACGGCTACGAGCAGTACTTC
>NA|many|TRBV9|TRBJ1-3
CASSVHGGSGNTIYF
TGTGCCAGCAGCGTCCACGGGGGGTCGGGAAACACCATATATTTT
>TRBD1|few|TRBV18|TRBJ1-1
CASSPYGQGNTEAFF
TGTGCCAGCTCACCTTATGGACAGGGTAACACTGAAGCTTTCTTT
>NA|many|TRBV29-1|TRBJ2-2
CSVLAPPNGELFF
TGCAGCGTTTTGGCTCCCCCAAACGGGGAGCTGTTTTTT
>NA|few|TRBV15|TRBJ2-1
CATSRGVDAYNEQFF
TGTGCCACCAGCAGAGGAGTGGACGCCTACAATGAGCAGTTCTTC
>NA|few|TRBV7-9|TRBJ2-5
CASQGIIEETQYF
TGTGCCAGCCAGGGTATTATAGAAGAGACCCAGTACTTC
>NA|NA|TRBV5-1|TRBJ1-6
CASSPQMTGSPLHF
TGCGCCAGCAGCCCCCAAATGACCGGCTCACCCCTCCACTTT